In its sample, the clone carrying this TCR beta chain was seen many times. Its antigen is as yet unknown. Sequencing libraries for TCR beta were prepared with iRepertoire HTBI primers and Arm-PCR of CDR3 regions. TCRdb re-called the multiplex PCR reads with MiXCR, one entry per CDR3 protein. Counted here are approximately 310,000 distinct CDR3 sequences, over 15% occurring once; the ten biggest clones make up more than 30%. This specimen comes from a study of regulatory T cells in long-lasting Graves disease. The V gene lost 0 bases and the J gene lost 2 bases, with 16 bases spanning the gap. Germline values: CDR1 SNHLY, CDR2 FYNNEI. The CDR3 contains 17 residues. The time point denotes: newly diagnosed GD, antithyroid drugs for less than 3 months. The TCR library was made from RNA that had been extracted from PBMCs in TRIzol. Study-level points and caveats: TCR diversity was lower in persistent Graves' patients than in newly diagnosed ones. Owing to a sample size that was small, accuracy may have been reduced. Repertoires from persistent disease leaned toward TRBV28, TRBJ1-2 and TRBJ2-5. Among persistent patients, a larger number of public clonotypes were shared (around 3,000) than among newly diagnosed patients (more than 850).

This receptor was identified in a female donor with Graves disease. The source was peripheral blood mononuclear cells (PBMCs), collected at new diagnosis, from a patient treated with antithyroid drugs. This rearrangement joins TRBV2 to TRBJ1-1; possibly TRBD1 for D (5 bases). The CDR3 spells CASSEALHGGFNTEAFF. CDR3 coding DNA: TGTGCCAGCAGTGAAGCGCTTCATGGGGGATTCAACACTGAAGCTTTCTTT.